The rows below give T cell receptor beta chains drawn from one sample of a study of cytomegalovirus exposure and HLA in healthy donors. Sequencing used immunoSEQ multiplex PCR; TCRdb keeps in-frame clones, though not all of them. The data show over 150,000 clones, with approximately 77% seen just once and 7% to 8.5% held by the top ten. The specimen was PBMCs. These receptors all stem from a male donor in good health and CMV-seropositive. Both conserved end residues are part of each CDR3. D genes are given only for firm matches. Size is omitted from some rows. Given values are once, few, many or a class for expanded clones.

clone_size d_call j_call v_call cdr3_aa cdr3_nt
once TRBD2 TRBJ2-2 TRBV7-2 CASSLGAAGGQTGELFF TGTGCCAGCAGCTTAGGTGCGGCGGGGGGTCAAACCGGGGAGCTGTTTTTT
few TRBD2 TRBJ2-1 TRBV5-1 CASSKAGGYMFF TGCGCCAGCAGCAAAGCGGGGGGGTATATGTTCTTC
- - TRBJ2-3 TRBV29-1 CSAGRAGSSTDTQYF TGCAGCGCCGGGCGGGCGGGGTCTAGCACAGATACGCAGTATTTT
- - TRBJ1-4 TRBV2 CASSTHGVATNEKLFF TGTGCCAGCAGCACCCACGGGGTTGCAACTAATGAAAAACTGTTTTTT
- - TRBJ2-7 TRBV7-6 CASSSGIDSYEQYF TGTGCCAGCAGCTCCGGGATTGATTCCTACGAGCAGTACTTC
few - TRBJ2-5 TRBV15 CATSRGGTQYF TGTGCCACCAGCAGAGGCGGGACCCAGTACTTC
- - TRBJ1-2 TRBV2 CASSEAGAGYTF TGTGCCAGCAGTGAGGCAGGGGCCGGCTACACCTTC
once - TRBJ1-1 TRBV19 CASSTGLGNTEAFF TGTGCCAGTAGTACAGGGCTGGGGAACACTGAAGCTTTCTTT
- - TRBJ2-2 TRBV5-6 CASSPGTGDRGGELFF TGTGCCAGCAGCCCCGGGACGGGAGATAGGGGCGGGGAGCTGTTTTTT
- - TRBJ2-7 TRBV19 CASSGVGSNYEQYF TGTGCCAGTAGCGGTGTGGGCTCTAACTACGAGCAGTACTTC
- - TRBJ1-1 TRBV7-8 CASSSPLETEAFF TGTGCCAGCAGCTCCCCCCTTGAGACTGAAGCTTTCTTT
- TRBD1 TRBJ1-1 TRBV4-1 CASSRTGDTEAFF TGCGCCAGCAGTCGTACAGGGGACACTGAAGCTTTCTTT
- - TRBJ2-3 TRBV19 CASSPPSSNTQYF TGTGCCAGTAGTCCCCCCTCTAGCAATACGCAGTATTTT
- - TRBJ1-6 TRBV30 CAFEPGGPSYNSPLHF TGTGCCTTTGAACCCGGGGGGCCCTCCTATAATTCACCCCTCCACTTT
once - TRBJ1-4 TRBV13 CASSLSGNEKLFF TGTGCCAGCAGCTTATCAGGGAATGAAAAACTGTTTTTT
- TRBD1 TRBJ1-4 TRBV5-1 CASSPGTGVPSDEKLFF TGCGCCAGCAGCCCCGGGACAGGTGTCCCTTCAGATGAAAAACTGTTTTTT
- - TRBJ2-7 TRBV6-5 CASSTGYEQYF TGTGCCAGCAGTACAGGATACGAGCAGTACTTC
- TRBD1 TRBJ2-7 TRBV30 CAWRALGTGYEQYF TGTGCCTGGAGGGCTCTCGGGACAGGCTACGAGCAGTACTTC
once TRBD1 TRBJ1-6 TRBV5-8 CASSLERGLPLHF TGTGCCAGCAGCTTGGAGAGGGGGCTCCCCCTCCACTTT
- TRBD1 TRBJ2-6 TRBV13 CASSLQGAGANVLTF TGTGCCAGCAGCCTACAGGGGGCTGGGGCCAATGTCCTGACTTTC
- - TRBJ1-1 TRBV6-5 CASERGNTEAFF TGTGCCAGCGAGAGAGGGAACACTGAAGCTTTCTTT
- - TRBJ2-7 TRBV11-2 CASSLDHETGSYEQYF TGTGCCAGCAGCTTAGATCACGAGACTGGCTCCTACGAGCAGTACTTC
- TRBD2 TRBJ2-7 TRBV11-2 CASSSFPLAGGGEQYF TGTGCCAGCAGCTCCTTCCCCTTAGCGGGGGGGGGAGAGCAGTACTTC
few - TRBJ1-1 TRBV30 CAWSVTENTEAFF TGTGCCTGGAGTGTAACAGAGAACACTGAAGCTTTCTTT
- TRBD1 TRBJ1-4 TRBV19 CASSIDPPGTANEKLFF TGTGCCAGTAGTATAGACCCCCCCGGGACAGCTAATGAAAAACTGTTTTTT
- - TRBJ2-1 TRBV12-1 CASSSASGENEQFF TGTGCCAGCAGCTCCGCTAGCGGGGAGAATGAGCAGTTCTTC
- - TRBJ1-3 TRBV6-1 CASSEFDRSSGNTIYF TGTGCCAGCAGTGAATTTGACAGAAGCTCTGGAAACACCATATATTTT
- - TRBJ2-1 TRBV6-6 CASSIRTAGEQFF TGTGCCAGCAGTATAAGGACAGCTGGGGAGCAGTTCTTC
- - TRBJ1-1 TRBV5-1 CASSMSLRGGAMAGAEAFF TGCGCCAGCAGCATGTCCCTACGAGGAGGGGCCATGGCGGGCGCTGAAGCTTTCTTT
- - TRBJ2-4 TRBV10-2 CASSESGRNNIQYF TGCGCCAGCAGTGAGTCGGGCAGGAACAACATTCAGTACTTC
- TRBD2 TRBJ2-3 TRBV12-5 CASAEPGLGENF TGTGCTAGTGCCGAACCGGGACTAGGAGAGAATTTT
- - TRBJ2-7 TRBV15 CATSYDSDYEQYF TGTGCCACCAGCTATGACAGCGACTACGAGCAGTACTTC
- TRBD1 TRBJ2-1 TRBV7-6 CASSLRRGQASSYNEQFF TGTGCCAGCAGCTTAAGGCGGGGACAGGCGAGCTCCTACAATGAGCAGTTCTTC
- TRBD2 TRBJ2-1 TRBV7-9 CASSLGMSGGPSYNEQFF TGTGCCAGCAGCTTAGGGATGAGCGGGGGCCCGTCCTACAATGAGCAGTTCTTC
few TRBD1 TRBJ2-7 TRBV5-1 CASSSGLGTGVYEQYF TGCGCCAGCAGCTCTGGTCTAGGGACAGGGGTCTACGAGCAGTACTTC
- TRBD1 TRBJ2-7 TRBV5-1 CASSFGDRGYYEQYF TGCGCCAGCAGCTTCGGGGACAGGGGGTACTACGAGCAGTACTTC
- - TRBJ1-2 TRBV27 CASRELQGTSGYTF TGTGCCAGCAGGGAGCTCCAGGGTACCTCTGGCTACACCTTC
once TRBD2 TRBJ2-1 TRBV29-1 CSVSRGGTSGEQFF TGCAGCGTTTCTCGAGGGGGTACTAGCGGTGAGCAGTTCTTC
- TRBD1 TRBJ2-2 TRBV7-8 CASSATGVPTGELFF TGTGCCAGCAGCGCGACAGGGGTTCCCACCGGGGAGCTGTTTTTT
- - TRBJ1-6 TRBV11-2 CASSPLGGGKNSPLHF TGTGCCAGCAGCCCCCTGGGCGGGGGTAAGAATTCACCCCTCCACTTT
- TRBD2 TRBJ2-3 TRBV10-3 CAISDTGLAGGYTQYF TGTGCCATCAGTGATACGGGACTAGCGGGGGGTTATACGCAGTATTTT
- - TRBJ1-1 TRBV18 CASSPSGNTEAFF TGTGCCAGCTCACCATCCGGGAACACTGAAGCTTTCTTT
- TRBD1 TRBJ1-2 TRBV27 CASTDRVGGGYTF TGTGCCAGCACCGACAGGGTAGGGGGTGGCTACACCTTC
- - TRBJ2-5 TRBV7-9 CASTSMRATSETQYF TGTGCCAGCACCTCCATGAGGGCTACGTCAGAGACCCAGTACTTC
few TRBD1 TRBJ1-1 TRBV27 CASSGQDNTEAFF TGTGCCAGCAGCGGACAGGACAACACTGAAGCTTTCTTT
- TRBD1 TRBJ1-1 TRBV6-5 CASSYRRGLGTEAFF TGTGCCAGCAGTTACAGGAGGGGGCTGGGCACTGAAGCTTTCTTT
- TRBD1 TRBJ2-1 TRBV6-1 CASRDGQGARNEQFF TGTGCCAGCAGGGACGGACAGGGGGCGCGAAATGAGCAGTTCTTC
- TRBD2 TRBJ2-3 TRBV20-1 CSAVAGEQYF TGCAGTGCCGTAGCGGGGGAGCAGTATTTT
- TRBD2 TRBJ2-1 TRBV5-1 CASSLSGVSYNEQFF TGCGCCAGCAGCTTGAGCGGGGTCTCCTACAATGAGCAGTTCTTC